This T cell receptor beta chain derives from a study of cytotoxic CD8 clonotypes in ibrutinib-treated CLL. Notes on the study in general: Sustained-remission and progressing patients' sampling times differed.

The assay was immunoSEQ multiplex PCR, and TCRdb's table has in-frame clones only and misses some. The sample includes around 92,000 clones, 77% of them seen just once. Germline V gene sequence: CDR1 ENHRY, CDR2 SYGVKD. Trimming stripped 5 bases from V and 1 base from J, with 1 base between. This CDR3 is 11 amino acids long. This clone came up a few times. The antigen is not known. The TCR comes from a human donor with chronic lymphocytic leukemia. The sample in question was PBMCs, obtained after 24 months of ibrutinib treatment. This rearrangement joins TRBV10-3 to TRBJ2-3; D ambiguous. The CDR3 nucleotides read TGTGCCATCAGTCGCACAGATACGCAGTATTTT. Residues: CAISRTDTQYF.